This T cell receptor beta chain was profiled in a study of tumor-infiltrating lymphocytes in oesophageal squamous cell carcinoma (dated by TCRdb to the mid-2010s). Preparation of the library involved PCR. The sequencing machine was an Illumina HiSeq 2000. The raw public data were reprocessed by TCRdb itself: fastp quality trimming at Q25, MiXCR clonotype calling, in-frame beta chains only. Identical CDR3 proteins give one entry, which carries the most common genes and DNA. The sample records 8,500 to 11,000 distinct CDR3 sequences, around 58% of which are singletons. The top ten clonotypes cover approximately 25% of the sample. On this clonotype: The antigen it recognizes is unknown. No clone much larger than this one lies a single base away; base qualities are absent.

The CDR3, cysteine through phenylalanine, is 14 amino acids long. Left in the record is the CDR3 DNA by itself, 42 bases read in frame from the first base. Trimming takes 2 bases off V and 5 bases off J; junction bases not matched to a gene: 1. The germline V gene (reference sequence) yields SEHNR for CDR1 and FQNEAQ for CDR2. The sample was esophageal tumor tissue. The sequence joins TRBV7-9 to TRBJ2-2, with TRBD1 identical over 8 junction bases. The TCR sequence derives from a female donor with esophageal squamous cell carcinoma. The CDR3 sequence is CASSLQGATGELFF. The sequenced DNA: TGTGCCAGCAGCTTACAGGGGGCGACCGGGGAGCTGTTTTTT. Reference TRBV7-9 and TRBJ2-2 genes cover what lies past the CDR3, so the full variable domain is DTGVSQNPRHKITKRGQNVTFRCDPISEHNRLYWYRQTLGQGPEFLTYFQNEAQLEKSRLLSDRFSAERPKGSFSTLEIQRTEQGDSAMYLCASSLQGATGELFFGEGSRLTVL.